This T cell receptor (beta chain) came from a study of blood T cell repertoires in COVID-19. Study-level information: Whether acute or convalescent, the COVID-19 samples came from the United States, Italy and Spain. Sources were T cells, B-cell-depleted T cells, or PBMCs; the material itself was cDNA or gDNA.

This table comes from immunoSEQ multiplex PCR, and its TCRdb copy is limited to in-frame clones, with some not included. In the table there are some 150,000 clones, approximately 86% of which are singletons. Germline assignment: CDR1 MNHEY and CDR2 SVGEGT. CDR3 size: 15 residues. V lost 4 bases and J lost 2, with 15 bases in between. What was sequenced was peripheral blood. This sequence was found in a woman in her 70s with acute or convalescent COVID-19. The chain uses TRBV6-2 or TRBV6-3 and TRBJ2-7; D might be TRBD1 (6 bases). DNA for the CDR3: TGTGCCAGCAGTTCCGAGGGGGAGTCGCCCTACGAGCAGTACTTC. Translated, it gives CASSSEGESPYEQYF.